This T cell receptor (beta chain) was identified during a study of T cells after posttransplantation cyclophosphamide. Study results and limitations: Recipient CMV seropositivity and CMV reactivation strongly tracked TRB clonality.

In the case of this clone: The antigen remains unidentified.

On the day of bone marrow donation, the related graft donor provided peripheral blood. The assay was immunoSEQ multiplex PCR, and TCRdb's table has in-frame clones only and misses some. The sample carries about 50,000 clones, 85% to 95% recorded once. The TCR comes from a woman in her twenties or thirties in good health and a related stem cell transplant donor. Sequencing used PBMCs.

The CDR3 loop reads CASSLGAAPEQFF. The CDR3 DNA sequence: TGTGCCAGCAGCTTAGGTGCGGCGCCTGAGCAGTTCTTC. The V and J genes are TRBV7-2 and TRBJ2-1; D unclear. CDR3 length equals 13 residues. Germline CDR1 reads SGHTA; CDR2 reads FQGNSA. The V gene lost 1 base and the J gene lost 9 bases, with 10 bases spanning the gap.